The rows below give T cell receptor beta chains drawn from one sample of a study of shared clonotypes between healthy human individuals. Profiling relied on immunoSEQ multiplex PCR, and the TCRdb table lists in-frame clones only, not all of them. The sample shows about 2,500,000 clones, around 94% of them seen only once. The sample consisted of naive CD4+ T cells sorted from blood. The receptors originated from a man aged 18 to 29 in good health. CDR3s leave out the opening cysteine and the closing phenylalanine or tryptophan.

v_call | cdr3_aa
TRBV30 | AWSYRPGSEAF
TRBV7-9 | ASSLSGSPLH
TRBV6-6 | ASSTGGRYGYT
TRBV4-1 | ASSQPRERGETQY
TRBV10-1 | ASASGGTDTQY
TRBV5-1 | ASSLGAGGTEAF
TRBV11-2 | ASSPARGYAF
TRBV27 | ASSSRATSTDTQY
TRBV5-1 | ASSEGQGKGTQY
TRBV28 | ASRKAYEQY
TRBV2 | ASSEETGNEQY
TRBV7-9 | ASSSTGPNTEAF
TRBV6-5 | ASSPGGHYFA
TRBV29-1 | SVYLAGGREQF
TRBV6-6 | ASSGTGYEQY
TRBV9 | ASSVGGTSGSIEQF
TRBV5-6 | ASSLAGASGIYEQY
TRBV7-2 | ASSSWTSGSYNEQF
TRBV7-3 | ASSRGGPSGTDTQY
TRBV28 | ASSPAGLQGSDTEAF
TRBV6-1 | ASRQVRQGAEKLF
TRBV7-9 | ASSLGTAWSYFSPLH
TRBV19 | AGGQGGGGNQPQH
TRBV25-1 | ASSGSGYEQY
TRBV9 | ASSRSGDLLAGYT
TRBV11-2 | ASSFTSGRSSDTQY
TRBV10-3 | AISRGQGESGNTIY
TRBV4-1 | ASSQVGQGLIQY
TRBV6-5 | ASSSRDTGELF
TRBV7-2 | ASSLVGDLKGGYT
TRBV6-5 | ASSPFTGEQY
TRBV20-1 | SADHETQY
TRBV9 | ASSVQDSAEQY
TRBV7-8 | ASSWGTGVGQPQH
TRBV30 | AWSVSGLKTQY
TRBV2 | ASSSDLSNQPQH
TRBV10-3 | AITRTSGSLNEQF
TRBV9 | ASSRQGDTYEQY
TRBV2 | ASRTGTNYGYT
TRBV5-1 | ASSLGQTYNEQF
TRBV6-1 | ASSEVQGGNQPQH
TRBV28 | ASRKDRIQETQY
TRBV28 | ASILQRNTEAF
TRBV18 | ASSLGSGISYNEQF
TRBV30 | AWTRDTRGETQY
TRBV6-6 | ASSWGPGGRTGELF
TRBV4-1 | ASSQEVNQPQH
TRBV29-1 | SVRRGSEAKLF
TRBV15 | ATSTEQFHGTDNEKLF
TRBV6-4 | ASSPLAGVGQF
TRBV9 | ASGGLYEQY